Listed below are T cell receptor beta chains from one sample, sequenced in a study of blood T cell repertoires in COVID-19. Clones were read by immunoSEQ multiplex PCR, and TCRdb kept only the in-frame ones, dropping some. The repertoire holds more than 100,000 clones, over 75% seen once, with 6.2% in the top ten. Sequencing used peripheral blood. The source of these receptors is a human donor in a cohort sampled during active COVID-19. Each CDR3 is given with its conserved first and last residue. A D gene is named only where the DNA matches it firmly. For some rows the clone size is stated as once, few or many, or as a class when expanded; others skip it.

CAGQGAYEQYF,TGCGCCGGACAGGGGGCCTACGAGCAGTACTTC,TRBD1,TRBJ2-7,TRBV20-1,-
CASSQADGEAGGPRETQYF,TGTGCCAGCAGCCAGGCCGACGGGGAAGCGGGGGGGCCGAGGGAGACCCAGTACTTC,TRBD2,TRBJ2-5,TRBV4-2,once
CASSKSAGINYGYTF,TGTGCCAGCAGCAAATCGGCGGGGATCAACTATGGCTACACCTTC,-,TRBJ1-2,TRBV21-1,-
CASSMGQGATNEKLFF,TGTGCCAGTAGTATGGGACAGGGGGCGACTAATGAAAAACTGTTTTTT,TRBD1,TRBJ1-4,TRBV19,-
CASSLGDRVSTDTQYF,TGTGCCAGCAGCTTAGGGGACAGGGTGAGCACAGATACGCAGTATTTT,TRBD1,TRBJ2-3,TRBV7-9,-
CASSLLRGDTQYF,TGTGCCAGCAGCTTGCTGCGCGGAGATACGCAGTATTTT,-,TRBJ2-3,TRBV7-7,-
CASSVEQGGTTDTQYF,TGTGCCAGCAGCGTAGAACAGGGAGGGACCACAGATACGCAGTATTTT,-,TRBJ2-3,TRBV9,-
CSASMSTVGEKLFF,TGCAGTGCTAGTATGTCGACAGTAGGGGAAAAACTGTTTTTT,-,TRBJ1-4,TRBV20-1,-
CASSPYSGNTIYF,TGTGCCAGTAGTCCCTATTCTGGAAACACCATATATTTT,-,TRBJ1-3,TRBV19,-
CASRGGQDPNYGYTF,TGTGCCAGCAGGGGGGGGCAGGATCCTAACTATGGCTACACCTTC,-,TRBJ1-2,TRBV6-5,-
CASSLARMGRQPQHF,TGTGCCAGCAGCTTAGCGAGAATGGGGCGGCAGCCCCAGCATTTT,-,TRBJ1-5,TRBV7-8,-
CASSSGFLGETQYF,TGCGCCAGCAGTTCAGGGTTCTTGGGAGAGACCCAGTACTTC,-,TRBJ2-5,TRBV5-1,-
CSVSSGPQETQYF,TGCAGCGTTTCGAGCGGGCCTCAAGAGACCCAGTACTTC,-,TRBJ2-5,TRBV29-1,-
CASSRGGTPLYEQYF,TGTGCCAGCAGCCGAGGCGGGACTCCCCTCTACGAGCAGTACTTC,-,TRBJ2-7,TRBV4-2,few
CASSYRDRGPEQYF,TGTGCCAGCAGTTACAGAGACAGGGGGCCCGAGCAGTACTTC,TRBD1,TRBJ2-7,TRBV6-5,-
CASTSIPPQGPIEQYF,TGTGCCAGCACCTCCATCCCGCCGCAGGGGCCGATCGAGCAGTACTTC,-,TRBJ2-7,TRBV11-2,-
CASSLRTSGGDEQFF,TGTGCCAGCAGCCTACGGACTAGCGGGGGTGATGAGCAGTTCTTC,TRBD2,TRBJ2-1,TRBV11-3,-
CASSLVGGQGNEKLFF,TGTGCCAGCAGTTTGGTAGGAGGACAGGGAAATGAAAAACTGTTTTTT,TRBD1,TRBJ1-4,TRBV28,-
CASSAGDSKRNTIYF,TGTGCCAGCAGCGCCGGGGACAGTAAGAGAAACACCATATATTTT,TRBD1,TRBJ1-3,TRBV9,-
CSGAPGQGMNNEQFF,TGCAGCGGGGCCCCGGGACAGGGGATGAACAATGAGCAGTTCTTC,TRBD1,TRBJ2-1,TRBV29-1,-
CASSFVNTEAFF,TGTGCCAGCAGCTTCGTGAACACTGAAGCTTTCTTT,-,TRBJ1-1,TRBV7-8,-
CASSYVQGNTEAFF,TGTGCCAGCAGTTACGTACAGGGTAACACTGAAGCTTTCTTT,-,TRBJ1-1,TRBV6-2/TRBV6-3,-
CASSGGAGANTGELFF,TGTGCCAGCAGCGGAGGGGCGGGGGCTAACACCGGGGAGCTGTTTTTT,-,TRBJ2-2,TRBV7-3,-
CASSLSRAVNTEAFF,TGTGCCAGCAGCTTATCCAGGGCCGTGAACACTGAAGCTTTCTTT,-,TRBJ1-1,TRBV11-2,once
CASAYRDAGELFF,TGTGCCAGCGCCTACAGGGACGCCGGGGAGCTGTTTTTT,-,TRBJ2-2,TRBV18,-
CASSRDNYNEQFF,TGTGCCAGCTCCCGGGACAACTACAATGAGCAGTTCTTC,-,TRBJ2-1,TRBV11-3,-
CATSRAGPNYGYTF,TGTGCCACCAGCAGAGCAGGGCCCAACTATGGCTACACCTTC,-,TRBJ1-2,TRBV15,-
CASSSGFDADTQYF,TGTGCCAGCAGCTCAGGGTTTGACGCAGATACGCAGTATTTT,-,TRBJ2-3,TRBV5-4,once
CTSSQDSAKEQYF,TGCACCAGCAGCCAAGATTCCGCTAAGGAGCAGTACTTC,-,TRBJ2-7,TRBV1,-
CASSLNAWGQVRTEAFF,TGTGCCAGCAGCTTAAACGCTTGGGGACAGGTGAGGACTGAAGCTTTCTTT,TRBD1,TRBJ1-1,TRBV7-9,-
CASRDRNLYNEQFF,TGTGCCAGCAGGGACAGAAACCTATACAATGAGCAGTTCTTC,-,TRBJ2-1,TRBV27,-
CASSPWGPGLAAYEQYF,TGCGCCAGCAGCCCGTGGGGGCCAGGACTAGCGGCTTACGAGCAGTACTTC,TRBD2,TRBJ2-7,TRBV5-1,-
CASSDRTGGQPQHF,TGTGCCAGCAGTGACAGGACAGGGGGCCAGCCCCAGCATTTT,TRBD1,TRBJ1-5,TRBV6-1,-
CAEAGREAYDEQYF,TGTGCTGAGGCGGGGCGGGAGGCTTATGACGAGCAGTACTTC,-,TRBJ2-7,TRBV21-1,-
CASSPLPRGQDVSHQPQHF,TGTGCCAGCTCACCACTCCCCCGCGGACAGGACGTGAGCCATCAGCCCCAGCATTTT,TRBD1,TRBJ1-5,TRBV18,-
CASSTSGTGDEKLFF,TGCGCCAGCAGCACCTCCGGGACAGGGGATGAAAAACTGTTTTTT,TRBD1,TRBJ1-4,TRBV5-1,once
CASSLGARHYEQYF,TGTGCCAGCAGCTTGGGTGCGAGACACTACGAGCAGTACTTC,-,TRBJ2-7,TRBV5-4,few
CASSHYFQREARTGTQYF,TGTGCCAGCAGCCACTATTTCCAGCGGGAGGCCCGTACCGGGACCCAGTACTTC,TRBD2,TRBJ2-5,TRBV3-1/TRBV3-2,-
CASSMTILHEQYF,TGTGCCAGTAGTATGACAATTCTCCACGAGCAGTACTTC,-,TRBJ2-7,TRBV19,few
CASSLSRGRGEQFF,TGTGCCAGCAGTTTATCCCGGGGGAGGGGTGAGCAGTTCTTC,TRBD2,TRBJ2-1,TRBV28,-
CASSYPDRNNEKLFF,TGTGCCAGCAGTTACCCGGACAGGAATAATGAAAAACTGTTTTTT,TRBD1,TRBJ1-4,TRBV6-5,-
CASSLNRGLAGELFF,TGTGCCAGCAGCTTAAACAGGGGGCTAGCCGGGGAGCTGTTTTTT,TRBD1,TRBJ2-2,TRBV7-9,-
CASREGQGWAQPQHF,TGTGCCAGCAGGGAGGGACAGGGGTGGGCTCAGCCCCAGCATTTT,TRBD1,TRBJ1-5,TRBV6-4,-
CASSSRWQNDNEQFF,TGTGCCAGCAGCTCTAGGTGGCAGAACGACAATGAGCAGTTCTTC,-,TRBJ2-1,TRBV5-5,-
CASSIVGGSENTIYF,TGTGCCAGCAGTATTGTTGGAGGGTCGGAAAACACCATATATTTT,-,TRBJ1-3,TRBV27,-
CASSEGQGAGGSQFF,TGTGCCAGCAGTGAAGGGCAGGGGGCCGGTGGGTCGCAGTTCTTC,TRBD1,TRBJ2-1,TRBV6-1,-
CASPRQNTEAFF,TGTGCCAGTCCCCGACAGAACACTGAAGCTTTCTTT,-,TRBJ1-1,TRBV2,-
CASSLAPRRYMGLETQYF,TGTGCCAGCAGCTTAGCTCCTCGACGATATATGGGGCTGGAGACCCAGTACTTC,-,TRBJ2-5,TRBV7-9,-
CASSQLSSGRLQFF,TGTGCCAGCAGCCAATTGAGCAGCGGGAGACTGCAGTTCTTC,TRBD2,TRBJ2-1,TRBV3-1/TRBV3-2,-
CASSVGREAFF,TGTGCCAGCAGCGTGGGGCGTGAAGCTTTCTTT,-,TRBJ1-1,TRBV6-5,-
CASRTGQVFFF,TGTGCCAGCAGGACCGGACAGGTTTTTTTCTTC,TRBD1,TRBJ2-1,TRBV2,-
CASSFYFGRVADTQYF,TGTGCCAGCAGCTTTTATTTCGGGAGGGTCGCAGATACGCAGTATTTT,TRBD2,TRBJ2-3,TRBV5-4,-
CASRGAQEKLFF,TGTGCCAGCAGGGGAGCCCAGGAAAAACTGTTTTTT,-,TRBJ1-4,TRBV6-4,-
CASSPSGLDTDTQYF,TGTGCCAGCAGCCCATCGGGACTCGACACAGATACGCAGTATTTT,-,TRBJ2-3,TRBV7-3,-
CASSQGVVGYNEQFF,TGTGCCAGTTCCCAAGGGGTGGTGGGCTACAATGAGCAGTTCTTC,-,TRBJ2-1,TRBV19,-
CASSPRTGSRAFF,TGTGCCAGCAGCCCAAGGACGGGATCGCGAGCTTTCTTT,-,TRBJ1-1,TRBV7-2,-
CASSTTRLTGGNEKLFF,TGTGCCAGTAGTACTACGCGATTGACAGGGGGGAATGAAAAACTGTTTTTT,TRBD1,TRBJ1-4,TRBV19,-